The entry that follows covers one T cell receptor (beta chain) sequence. The data derive from a study of technical replicates of blood from several donors. The protocol was immunoSEQ multiplex PCR, while the TCRdb copy is restricted to in-frame clones and leaves out a portion. The sample contains approximately 90,000 clones, around 96% of which appear only once. The source material was T cells isolated from PBMCs. This TCR came from a human donor in good health.

CDR3 region: CASNPGGNQPQHF. CDR3 in DNA: TGTGCCAGCAATCCAGGGGGCAATCAGCCCCAGCATTTT. This chain links TRBV28 with TRBJ1-5, with a weak D call TRBD1 (6 bases). The germline CDR1 and CDR2 sequences are MDHEN and SYDVKM. The CDR3 runs to 13 residues. Trimming pared 7 bases from V and 2 bases from J, leaving 9 bases between. The full variable domain, in which reference TRBV28 and TRBJ1-5 provide the parts outside the CDR3, is DVKVTQSSRYLVKRTGEKVFLECVQDMDHENMFWYRQDPGLGLRLIYFSYDVKMKEKGDIPEGYSVSREKKERFSLILESASTNQTSMYLCASNPGGNQPQHFGDGTRLSIL.